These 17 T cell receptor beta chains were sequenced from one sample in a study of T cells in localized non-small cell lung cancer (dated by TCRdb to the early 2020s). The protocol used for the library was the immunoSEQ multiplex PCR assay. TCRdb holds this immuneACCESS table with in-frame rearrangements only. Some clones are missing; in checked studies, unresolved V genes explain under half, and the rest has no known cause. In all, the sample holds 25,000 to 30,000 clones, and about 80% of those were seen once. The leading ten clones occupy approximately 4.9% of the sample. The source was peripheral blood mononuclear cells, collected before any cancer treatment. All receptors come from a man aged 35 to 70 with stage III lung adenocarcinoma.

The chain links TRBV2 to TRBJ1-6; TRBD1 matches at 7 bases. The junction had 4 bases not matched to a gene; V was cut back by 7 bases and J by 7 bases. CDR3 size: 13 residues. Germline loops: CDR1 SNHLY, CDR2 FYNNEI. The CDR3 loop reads CASTTGFNSPLHF. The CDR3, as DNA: TGTGCCAGCACGACAGGGTTCAATTCACCCCTCCACTTT.

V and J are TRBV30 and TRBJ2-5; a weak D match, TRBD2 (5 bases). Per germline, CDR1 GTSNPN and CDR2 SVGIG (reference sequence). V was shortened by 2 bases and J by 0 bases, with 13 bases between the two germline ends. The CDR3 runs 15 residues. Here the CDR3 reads CAWSPPARDQETQYF. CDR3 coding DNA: TGTGCCTGGAGTCCCCCGGCGAGGGACCAAGAGACCCAGTACTTC.

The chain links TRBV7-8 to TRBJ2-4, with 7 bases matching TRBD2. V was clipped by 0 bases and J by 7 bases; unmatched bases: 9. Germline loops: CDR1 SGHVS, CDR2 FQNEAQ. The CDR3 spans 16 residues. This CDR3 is CASSLARGGRGNIQYF. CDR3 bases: TGTGCCAGCAGCTTAGCGAGAGGCGGGAGAGGTAACATTCAGTACTTC.

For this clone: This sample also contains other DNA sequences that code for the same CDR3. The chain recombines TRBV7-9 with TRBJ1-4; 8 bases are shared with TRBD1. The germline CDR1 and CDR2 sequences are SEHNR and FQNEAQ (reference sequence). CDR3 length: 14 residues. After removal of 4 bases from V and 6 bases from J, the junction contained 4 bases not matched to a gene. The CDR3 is CASSSGQGYEKLFF. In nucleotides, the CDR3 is TGTGCCAGCAGCTCCGGACAGGGCTATGAAAAACTGTTTTTT.

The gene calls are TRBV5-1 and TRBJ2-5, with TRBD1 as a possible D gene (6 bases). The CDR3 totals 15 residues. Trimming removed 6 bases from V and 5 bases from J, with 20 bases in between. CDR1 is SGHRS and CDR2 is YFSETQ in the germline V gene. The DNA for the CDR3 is TGCGCCAGCACCGGATTACAGGGAAGGTTCGAGACCCAGTACTTC. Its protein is CASTGLQGRFETQYF. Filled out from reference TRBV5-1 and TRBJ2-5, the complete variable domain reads KAGVTQTPRYLIKTRGQQVTLSCSPISGHRSVSWYQQTPGQGLQFLFEYFSETQRNKGNFPGRFSGRQFSNSRSEMNVSTLELGDSALYLCASTGLQGRFETQYFGPGTRLLVL.

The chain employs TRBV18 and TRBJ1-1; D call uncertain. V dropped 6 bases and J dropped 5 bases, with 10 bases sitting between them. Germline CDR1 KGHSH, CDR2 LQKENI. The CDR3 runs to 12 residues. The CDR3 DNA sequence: TGTGCCAGCTCTTCGATGGGGACTGAAGCTTTCTTT. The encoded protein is CASSSMGTEAFF.

Here the CDR3 DNA reads TGTGCCAGCAGTTTACTGTCTAGCGGGATTAACGAGCAGTACTTC. This translates into CASSLLSSGINEQYF. The V and J genes are TRBV28 and TRBJ2-7; 9 bases agree with TRBD2. This CDR3 contains 15 residues. CDR1 and CDR2 from the germline V gene are MDHEN and SYDVKM. V was pared by 2 bases and J by 5 bases, with 7 bases of the junction left unmatched.

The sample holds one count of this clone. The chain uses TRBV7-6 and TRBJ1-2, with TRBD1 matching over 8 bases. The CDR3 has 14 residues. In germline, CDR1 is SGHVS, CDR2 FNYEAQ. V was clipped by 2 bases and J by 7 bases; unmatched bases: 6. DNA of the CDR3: TGTGCCAGCAGCTTACAAGCAGGGGGCAGTGGCTACACCTTC. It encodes CASSLQAGGSGYTF.

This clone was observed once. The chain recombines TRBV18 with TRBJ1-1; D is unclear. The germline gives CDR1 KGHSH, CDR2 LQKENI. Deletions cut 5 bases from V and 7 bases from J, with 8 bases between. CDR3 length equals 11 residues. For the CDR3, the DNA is TGTGCCAGCTCAGATACGGGTGAAGCTTTCTTT. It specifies CASSDTGEAFF.

Here the CDR3 reads CASSDGGTSGYNEQFF. The CDR3, as DNA: TGCGCCAGCAGCGATGGTGGGACTAGCGGTTACAATGAGCAGTTCTTC. This chain uses TRBV5-1 with TRBJ2-1; 11 bases map to TRBD2. V shed 4 bases, J shed 4 bases, and the junction held 7 bases outside the gene matches. This CDR3 comprises 16 residues. Germline loops: CDR1 SGHRS, CDR2 YFSETQ.

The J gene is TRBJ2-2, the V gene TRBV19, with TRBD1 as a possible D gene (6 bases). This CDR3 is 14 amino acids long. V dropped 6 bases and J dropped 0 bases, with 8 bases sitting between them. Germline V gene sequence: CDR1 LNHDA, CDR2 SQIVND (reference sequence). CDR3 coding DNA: TGTGCCAGTAGGCGGACAGCGAACACCGGGGAGCTGTTTTTT. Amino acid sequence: CASRRTANTGELFF.

The CDR3 loop is CASSLLRGPTYNSPLHF. The CDR3 nucleotides read TGTGCCAGCAGTTTGTTGAGGGGTCCCACCTATAATTCACCCCTCCACTTT. The V call is TRBV28, the J call TRBJ1-6; maybe TRBD1 (5 bases). The CDR3 runs to 17 residues. Trimming shortened V by 3 bases and J by 2 bases, and 14 bases separated the two germline ends. Germline lookup yields CDR1 MDHEN and CDR2 SYDVKM.

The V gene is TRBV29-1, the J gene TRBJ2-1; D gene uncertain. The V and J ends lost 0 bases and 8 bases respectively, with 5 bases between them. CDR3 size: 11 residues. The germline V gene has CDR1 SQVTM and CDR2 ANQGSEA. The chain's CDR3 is CSVEDRDEQFF. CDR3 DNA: TGCAGCGTTGAAGATAGGGATGAGCAGTTCTTC.

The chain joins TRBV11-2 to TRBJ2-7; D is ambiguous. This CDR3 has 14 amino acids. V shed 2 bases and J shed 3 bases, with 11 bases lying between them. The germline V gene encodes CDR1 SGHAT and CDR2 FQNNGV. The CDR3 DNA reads TGTGCCAGCAGCTTAATTTTAAGAATCTACGAGCAGTACTTC. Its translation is CASSLILRIYEQYF.

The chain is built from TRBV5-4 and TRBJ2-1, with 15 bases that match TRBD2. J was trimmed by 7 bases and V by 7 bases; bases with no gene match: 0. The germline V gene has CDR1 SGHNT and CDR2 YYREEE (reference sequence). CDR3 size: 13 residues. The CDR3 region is CASGTSGRNEQFF. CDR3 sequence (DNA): TGTGCCAGCGGGACTAGCGGGAGGAATGAGCAGTTCTTC.

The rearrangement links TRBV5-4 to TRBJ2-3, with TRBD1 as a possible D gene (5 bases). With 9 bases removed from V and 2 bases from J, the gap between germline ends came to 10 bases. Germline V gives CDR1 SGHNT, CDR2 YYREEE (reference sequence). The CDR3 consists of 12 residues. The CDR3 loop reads CATTEHTDTQYF. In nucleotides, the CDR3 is TGTGCCACGACAGAGCACACAGATACGCAGTATTTT.

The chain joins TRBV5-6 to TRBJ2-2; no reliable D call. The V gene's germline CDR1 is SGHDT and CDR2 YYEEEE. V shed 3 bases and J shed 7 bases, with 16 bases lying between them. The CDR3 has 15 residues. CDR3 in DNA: TGTGCCAGCAGCTCCTTCCTGGGTATGGGCGGGGAGCTGTTTTTT. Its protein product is CASSSFLGMGGELFF.